This TCR beta chain is from a study of T-cell memory formation after mild COVID-19. Overall study findings and caveats: In second-wave clones peaking day 37, SARS-CoV-2 specificity remained unconfirmed.

TCRdb re-called the 5' RACE reads with MiXCR, one entry per CDR3 protein. Of 300,000 to 400,000 distinct CDR3 sequences listed, over 25% are singletons. This clonotype was counted between two and nine times. What it recognizes is unknown. CDR3 length: 16 residues. V lost 0 bases to trimming and J lost 8 bases, with 19 bases between them. This receptor was taken from an adult woman who had mild COVID-19 (a few samples of this study predate the infection). Cell type and time point are not known. The chain carries TRBV12-3 or TRBV12-4 and TRBJ2-5, with D tentatively TRBD2 (6 bases). The sample was PBMCs or a T cell subset sorted from them (not recorded which). DNA for the CDR3: TGTGCCAGCAGTTTAGCGCGGGGAGGCGTGGGAAGTACCCAGTACTTC. The encoded protein is CASSLARGGVGSTQYF.